This T cell receptor (beta chain) was sequenced during a study of T cells in Graves' hyperthyroidism and ophthalmopathy. Amplified regions were TCR beta CDR3 sequences from RNA transcripts. HTBI primers were used for first-round RT-PCR of the TCR CDR3. In TCRdb, the multiplex PCR reads were re-called with MiXCR into one record per CDR3 protein. In the table there are fewer than 750,000 distinct CDR3 sequences, about 14% of which are singletons. This clonotype was observed a handful of times. Germline CDR1 SNHLY, CDR2 FYNNEI. Trimming left V 7 bases short and J 0 bases short, with 10 bases between. The CDR3 extends over 14 amino acids. Using around 10 ml of fresh peripheral blood, PBMCs were prepared.

V gene TRBV2 combines with J gene TRBJ2-1; D is uncertain. The sample consisted of blood. The source of this sequence is a woman in her 40s with Graves' ophthalmopathy. The CDR3: CASNSESSYNEQFF. In DNA, the CDR3 is TGTGCCAGCAACAGCGAGAGCTCCTACAATGAGCAGTTCTTC.